This entry is about one TCR beta chain. This entry comes from a study of T cell responses to AZD1222 COVID-19 vaccine. V was pared by 3 bases and J by 14 bases, with 13 bases of the junction left unmatched. The CDR3 sequence is 13 residues long. Germline lookup yields CDR1 GTSNPN and CDR2 SVGIG (reference sequence). TCRdb's copy holds only in-frame clones and misses some; the assay was immunoSEQ multiplex PCR. Counted here are 150,000 or so clones, roughly nine tenths occurring once; the ten biggest clones make up 1% to 1.5%. This material consisted of peripheral blood, taken 28 days after the second AZD1222 dose. The J gene is TRBJ2-3, the V gene TRBV30; TRBD2 matches at 8 bases. This sequence originates from an adult who received the AZD1222 COVID-19 vaccine. CDR3 protein: CAWRDVMAGGMYF. CDR3 coding DNA: TGTGCCTGGAGGGACGTTATGGCGGGAGGAATGTATTTT.